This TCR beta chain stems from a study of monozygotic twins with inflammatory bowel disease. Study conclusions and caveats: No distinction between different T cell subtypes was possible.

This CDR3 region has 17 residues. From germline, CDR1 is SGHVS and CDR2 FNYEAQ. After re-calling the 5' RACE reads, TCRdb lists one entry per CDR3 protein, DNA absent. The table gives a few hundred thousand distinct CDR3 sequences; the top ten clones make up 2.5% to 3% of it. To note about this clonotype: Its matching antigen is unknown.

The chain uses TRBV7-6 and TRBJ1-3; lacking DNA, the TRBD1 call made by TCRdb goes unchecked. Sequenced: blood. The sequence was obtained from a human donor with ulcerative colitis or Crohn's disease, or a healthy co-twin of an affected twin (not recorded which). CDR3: CASFESWGGITGNTIYF. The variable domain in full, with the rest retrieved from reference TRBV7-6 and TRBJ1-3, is GAGVSQSPRYKVTKRGQDVALRCDPISGHVSLYWYRQALGQGPEFLTYFNYEAQQDKSGLPNDRFSAERPEGSISTLTIQRTEQRDSAMYRCASFESWGGITGNTIYFGEGSWLTVV.